This paragraph covers one T cell receptor beta chain sequence. What this receptor recognizes is not known. No much larger clonotype is one base removed from it; base qualities were not supplied. The data stem from a study of shared clonotypes between healthy human individuals (dated by TCRdb to 2018 to 2021). Study-level background: Two women and a few men aged 18 to 49 years were included in the cohort. For each donor, CD4 naive and CD4 memory were each run on three plates, CD8 naive on two plates, and CD8 memory on one plate. Blood TCR repertoires of about 5 healthy adults were deeply sequenced to estimate repertoire size and the extent of clonotype sharing between individuals. To increase sequencing depth and limit assay-specific biases, TCR repertoire library preparation and sequencing were carried out by different laboratories using diverse techniques. Each donor's leukapheresis produced roughly between about 0.9 and 9.5 billion PBMCs. Results the study describes overall, beyond this receptor: Higher generation probabilities were observed for clonotypes shared by all four sorted-subset donors than for non-shared clonotypes. Sampling was limited to blood, and TCR repertoires in tissue likely differ from TCR repertoires in blood. Rarefaction of sorted-subset datasets indicated incomplete sequencing despite the large sequencing depth. Larger estimated clonotype richness was generally found for naive subsets than for memory subsets. Because the study included a small number of donors, the genetic and exposure-history diversity represented was limited. Based on pairwise subsampling, the degree of clonotype sharing among donors was expected to be affected by sequencing depth. Sharing across a few donors was observed for approximately 4.6% of naive CD4, over 3% of naive CD8, about 2.5% of memory CD4, and about 0.4% of memory CD8 clonotypes.

Using the deep immunoSEQ assay, multiplex PCR amplified TCR CDR3 regions from genomic DNA. Extracted genomic DNA from each cell subset was distributed evenly across all wells of several immunoSEQ 96-well plates, and each plate was treated as a replicate. For sorted subsets, approximately 210 ng genomic DNA, equal to 30,000 to 35,000 T cell genomes, was loaded into each replicate PCR. Purified libraries were measured with a Qubit 3.0 fluorometer, size-checked on a Bioanalyzer 2100, and measured again with the KAPA Library Quantification kit. Every immunoSEQ 96-well plate was sequenced on a separate single-read 150-cycle Illumina NextSeq 550 flow cell. Processing in the source paper ran as follows. Because only junctional sequences without quality scores were contained in the immunoSEQ output, filtering matching that applied to full-length reads could not be performed. Sequences were annotated with PyIR, a Python wrapper for IgBLAST v1.9, using IMGT germline references to assign V/J genes and CDR3. Reads were filtered out if the reads had weak V/J assignments (E-value above 1e-6), no CDR3, stop codons, out-of-frame junctions, or ambiguous translated residues. V3J clonotypes were defined as sequences sharing the same inferred V gene, J gene, and CDR3 amino acid sequence. To compute the percentage overlap between repertoires, the number of shared unique clonotypes was divided by the size of the smaller repertoire. RTK rarefaction, the Chao1 estimator, and Recon v2.1 estimates of unobserved clonotypes were used to assess repertoire richness. OLGA was used to compute generation probabilities for all TCRbeta clonotypes that the gDNA method yielded from four donors. TCRdb holds this immuneACCESS table with in-frame rearrangements only. Some clones are missing; in checked studies, unresolved V genes explain under half, and the rest has no known cause. V, J and clone size are those of that table, while D and trimming were read from the DNA. This sample holds about 1.9 million clones; just over 90% were observed only once. Of the sample, less than 2% is held by the ten largest clones.

CD8 naive samples were obtained by positive selection for CCR7 among CD45RO-negative cells, yielding a CD45RA+CCR7+ population from which TemRA cells were excluded. The donors were healthy, HIV-negative adults who had no recently reported acute infections or vaccinations. Every donor was a Caucasian adult living in Nashville, Tennessee, USA. Blood was collected by leukapheresis, and PBMCs were isolated by Ficoll-Histopaque density gradient centrifugation and then cryopreserved in liquid nitrogen vapor phase. Analytical flow cytometry was used to check the purity and quantity of each magnetically sorted T cell population. Genomic DNA was isolated from each sorted fraction and quantified by UV absorbance on a Nanodrop 2000c. Measured from the cysteine to the phenylalanine, the CDR3 is 14 residues long. Of all the DNA, just the CDR3 is kept, 42 bases in frame from base 1. The germline V gene (reference sequence) gives CDR1 as MNHEY and CDR2 as SMNVEV. V is shortened by 3 bases, J by 3 bases, and the region joining them spans 12 bases.

The V and J segments used are TRBV27 and TRBJ2-7; TRBD1 could be the D gene, as 5 bases match. The receptor comes from a man aged 18 to 29 in good health. Some clones in this sample may be carry-over from other donors' samples. The sequencing input was naive CD8+ T cells from PBMCs. In the paper's terms, the cell subset or site label means: CD45RA+CCR7+. The bases read TGTGCCAGCAGTTTGTTTAGGGGCTTCTACGAGCAGTACTTC. It translates to CASSLFRGFYEQYF.